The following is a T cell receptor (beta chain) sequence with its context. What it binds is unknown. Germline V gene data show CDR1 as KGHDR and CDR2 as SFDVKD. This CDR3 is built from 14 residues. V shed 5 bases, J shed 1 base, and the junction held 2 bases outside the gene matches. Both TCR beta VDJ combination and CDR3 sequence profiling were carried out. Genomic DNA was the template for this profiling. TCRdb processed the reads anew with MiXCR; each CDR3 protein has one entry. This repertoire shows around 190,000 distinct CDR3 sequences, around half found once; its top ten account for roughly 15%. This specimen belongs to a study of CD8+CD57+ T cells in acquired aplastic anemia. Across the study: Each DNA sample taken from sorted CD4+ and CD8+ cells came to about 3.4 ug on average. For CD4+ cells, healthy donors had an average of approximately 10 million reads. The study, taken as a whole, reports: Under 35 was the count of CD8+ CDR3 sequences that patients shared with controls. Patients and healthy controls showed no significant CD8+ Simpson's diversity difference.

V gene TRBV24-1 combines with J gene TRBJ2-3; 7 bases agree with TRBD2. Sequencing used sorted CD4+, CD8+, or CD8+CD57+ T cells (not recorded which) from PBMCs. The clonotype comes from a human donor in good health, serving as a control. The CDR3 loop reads CATSARGGTDTQYF. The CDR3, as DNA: TGTGCCACCAGTGCCCGGGGGGGCACAGATACGCAGTATTTT.